This T cell receptor (beta chain) stems from a study of T cell responses to AZD1222 COVID-19 vaccine. General observations from the study: Following two doses of AZD1222, Spike-specific TCR breadth and depth rose. Possibly, clonal diversity was underestimated; donors were largely white British and included more females. Unmutated variant regions are reportedly targeted by nearly half of spike-specific TCRs. Only a handful of individuals given AZD1222 were seropositive at baseline.

A remark on this clone: The antigen is undetermined.

The protocol was immunoSEQ multiplex PCR, while the TCRdb copy is restricted to in-frame clones and leaves out a portion. The sample records about 160,000 clones, 92% being singletons. The CDR3 extends over 14 amino acids. Germline V CDR1 and CDR2: MNHEY, SVGAGI. V was cut by 6 bases and J by 1 base, with 13 bases left in between. This chain joins TRBV6-5 and TRBJ2-7; D may correspond to TRBD1 or TRBD2 (5 bases each). This sequence originates from an adult who received the AZD1222 COVID-19 vaccine. This specimen was peripheral blood, taken 28 days after the second AZD1222 dose. CDR3 bases: TGTGCCAGCAGACCTGAGGGGCATTCCTACGAGCAGTACTTC. This sequence encodes CASRPEGHSYEQYF.